The 15 T cell receptor beta chains below were found in one sample sequenced in a study of blood T cells in healthy people across ages. A second PCR of 7 to 11 cycles used a sample-barcoded 5' primer and a J-beta primer mix. MiXCR, applied by TCRdb to the 5' RACE reads, yields one record per CDR3 protein. The repertoire has 790,000 or so distinct CDR3 sequences, about 61% of them found once; the top ten carry approximately 24%. Sample: blood. The receptors come from a man between 40 and 49 years old in good health.

This clonotype was recorded at least ten times. The CDR3 sequence: CASSQLTSGTYEQYF. CDR3 nucleotides: TGCGCCAGCAGCCAATTGACTAGCGGGACGTACGAGCAGTACTTC. The chain recombines TRBV4-3 with TRBJ2-7; 11 bases fit TRBD2. Losses at the gene ends were 2 bases for V and 4 bases for J; bases not matched to a gene: 4. This CDR3 is built from 15 residues. Germline CDR1 and CDR2: LGHNA and YSLEER.

The rearrangement uses TRBV6-1 and TRBJ2-7; the D is unclear. This CDR3 region has 11 residues. CDR1 is MNHNS and CDR2 is SASEGT in the germline V gene. V dropped 6 bases and J dropped 6 bases, with 9 bases sitting between them. The DNA for the CDR3 is TGTGCCAGCAGAGATCCCGCCGAGCAGTACTTC. This encodes CASRDPAEQYF.

The V gene is TRBV7-2, the J gene TRBJ1-1, with D hard to call. CDR1 is SGHTA and CDR2 is FQGNSA in the germline V gene. V was shortened by 3 bases and J by 3 bases, with 8 bases between the two germline ends. The CDR3 has 13 amino acids. The CDR3 coding sequence is TGTGCCAGCAGCTTCGGTAAAGACACTGAAGCTTTCTTT. It is translated as CASSFGKDTEAFF.

V is TRBV4-3 and J is TRBJ2-7, with D possibly matching TRBD2 (6 bases). This CDR3 has 13 residues. With 8 bases removed from V and 4 bases from J, the gap between germline ends came to 15 bases. CDR1 and CDR2 (germline): LGHNA, YSLEER. This CDR3 reads CASARDLQYEQYF. The CDR3 DNA sequence: TGCGCCAGCGCCCGGGACTTACAATACGAGCAGTACTTC.

The CDR3 loop is CASSLGGFSSYEQFF. DNA for the CDR3: TGTGCCAGCAGCTTGGGCGGGTTTTCCTCCTACGAGCAGTTCTTC. The chain uses TRBV7-2 and TRBJ2-1, with D possibly TRBD2 on 5 matching bases. The CDR3 totals 15 residues. Germline CDR1 reads SGHTA; CDR2 reads FQGNSA. Trimming removed 3 bases from V and 10 bases from J, with 19 bases in between.

This sequence joins TRBV4-2 and TRBJ2-5; D is perhaps TRBD2 (7 bases). This CDR3 has 17 amino acids. Looked up from germline, CDR1 is LGHNA and CDR2 is YNFKEQ. Trimming removed 4 bases at V and 1 base at J, with 19 bases between. CDR3 DNA: TGTGCCAGCAGCCTGGGGGTCGGCGCGGGGGCCCAAGAGACCCAGTACTTC. It codes for CASSLGVGAGAQETQYF.

This rearrangement joins TRBV29-1 to TRBJ2-3; no reliable D call. CDR3 length: 16 residues. Germline CDR1 is SQVTM and CDR2 is ANQGSEA. V was trimmed by 2 bases and J by 4 bases, leaving 19 bases between them. CDR3 bases: TGCAGCGTTGAAAACAAATACCCAGGTTCCGCAGATACGCAGTATTTT. Protein: CSVENKYPGSADTQYF.

V and J are TRBV4-2 and TRBJ1-1, with D hard to call. The germline V gene encodes CDR1 LGHNA and CDR2 YNFKEQ. The CDR3 contains 14 residues. Between the trimmed V and J ends, which lost 4 bases and 0 bases, there was a span of 9 bases. CDR3 loop: CASSLDNLNTEAFF. The CDR3 region has the DNA TGTGCCAGCAGCCTCGACAACTTGAACACTGAAGCTTTCTTT.

This clonotype was observed a handful of times. V usage is TRBV6-1 and J usage is TRBJ2-7; D is perhaps TRBD2 (5 bases). CDR3 length equals 15 residues. Germline V gives CDR1 MNHNS, CDR2 SASEGT. Trimming cost V 4 bases and J 4 bases, with 17 bases left between them. For the CDR3, the DNA is TGTGCCAGCAGTGTCGGGCACGAGGGTATATACGAGCAGTACTTC. It translates to CASSVGHEGIYEQYF.

This clonotype was found once. The chain employs TRBV29-1 and TRBJ2-1, with D perhaps matching TRBD2 (6 bases). CDR3 size: 13 residues. V was cut by 5 bases and J by 6 bases, with 14 bases left in between. Germline V gene lookup returns CDR1 SQVTM and CDR2 ANQGSEA. The CDR3 protein is CSVSNGGLNEQFF. CDR3 sequence (DNA): TGCAGCGTTTCCAACGGGGGACTCAATGAGCAGTTCTTC.

J is TRBJ2-2 and V is TRBV7-2; 12 positions agree with TRBD1. With 5 bases clipped from V and 6 bases from J, the junction kept 10 bases outside the gene matches. The CDR3 totals 17 residues. Looked up from germline, CDR1 is SGHTA and CDR2 is FQGNSA. The CDR3: CASSVDSGTGGSGELFF. DNA of the CDR3: TGTGCCAGCAGCGTCGATTCTGGGACAGGGGGCTCCGGGGAGCTGTTTTTT.

The gene calls are TRBV5-5 and TRBJ2-3, with no clear D. The germline V and J ends were trimmed by 3 bases and 0 bases, with 11 bases remaining between them. CDR1 SGHKS and CDR2 YYEKEE come from the germline V gene (reference sequence). This CDR3 comprises 15 residues. CDR3 residues: CASSSALTSTDTQYF. In DNA, the CDR3 is TGTGCCAGCAGCTCAGCACTGACTAGCACAGATACGCAGTATTTT.

This clonotype has more than one count but fewer than ten. The chain combines TRBV6-1 with TRBJ2-7; 12 nucleotides line up with TRBD1. This CDR3 comprises 14 residues. The trim removed 6 bases at V and 2 bases at J, leaving 2 bases unmatched. In germline, CDR1 is MNHNS, CDR2 SASEGT. In nucleotides, the CDR3 is TGTGCCAGCAGGGGACAGGGGGCACCCTACGAGCAGTACTTC. The encoded protein is CASRGQGAPYEQYF.

The chain is built from TRBV7-3 and TRBJ2-6; D ambiguous. V lost 5 bases to trimming and J lost 0 bases, with 17 bases between them. The CDR3 loop spans 18 amino acids. The germline gives CDR1 SGHTA, CDR2 FQGTGA. The CDR3 spells CASSNLGRTYSGANVLTF. As DNA, the CDR3 is TGTGCCAGCAGCAACCTCGGCAGGACCTACTCTGGGGCCAACGTCCTGACTTTC.

This sequence joins TRBV20-1 and TRBJ2-7, with TRBD1 identical over 12 bases. The J segment lost 4 bases and the V segment lost 5 bases, leaving 6 bases of the junction unmatched. The germline gives CDR1 DFQATT, CDR2 SNEGSKA (reference sequence). The CDR3 runs 14 residues. The DNA of the CDR3 is TGCAGTGCTCTTGGGGGACAGGGGGCTTACGAGCAGTACTTC. Its translation: CSALGGQGAYEQYF.